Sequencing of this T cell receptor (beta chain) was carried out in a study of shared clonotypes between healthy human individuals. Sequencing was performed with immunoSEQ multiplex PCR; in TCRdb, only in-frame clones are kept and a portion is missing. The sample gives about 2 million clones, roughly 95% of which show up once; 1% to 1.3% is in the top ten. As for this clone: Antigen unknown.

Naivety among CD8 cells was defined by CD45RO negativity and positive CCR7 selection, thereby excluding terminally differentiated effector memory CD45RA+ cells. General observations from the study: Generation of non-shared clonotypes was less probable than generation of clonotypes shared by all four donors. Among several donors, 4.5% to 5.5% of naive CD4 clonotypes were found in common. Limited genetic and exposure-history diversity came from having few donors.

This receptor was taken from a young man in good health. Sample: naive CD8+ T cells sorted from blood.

CDR3 amino acids: CASSPDGGRDEQYF. As DNA, the CDR3 is TGCGCCAGCAGCCCGGACGGGGGGCGGGACGAGCAGTACTTC. This sequence joins TRBV10-1 and TRBJ2-7; D may be TRBD2 (7 bases). Germline values: CDR1 WNHNN, CDR2 SYGVQD (reference sequence). V shed 6 bases and J shed 5 bases, with 17 bases lying between them. This CDR3 spans 14 amino acids.